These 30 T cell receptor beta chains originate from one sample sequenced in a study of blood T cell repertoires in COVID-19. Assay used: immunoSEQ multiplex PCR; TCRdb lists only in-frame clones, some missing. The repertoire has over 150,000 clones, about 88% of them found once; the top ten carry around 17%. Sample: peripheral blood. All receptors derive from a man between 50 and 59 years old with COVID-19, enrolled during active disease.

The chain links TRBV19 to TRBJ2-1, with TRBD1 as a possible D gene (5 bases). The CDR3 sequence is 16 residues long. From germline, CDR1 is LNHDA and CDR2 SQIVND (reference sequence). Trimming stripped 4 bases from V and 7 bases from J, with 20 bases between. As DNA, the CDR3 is TGTGCCAGTAGTAGGGTGGCCCAGGGCGTAGGGAATGAGCAGTTCTTC. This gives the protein CASSRVAQGVGNEQFF.

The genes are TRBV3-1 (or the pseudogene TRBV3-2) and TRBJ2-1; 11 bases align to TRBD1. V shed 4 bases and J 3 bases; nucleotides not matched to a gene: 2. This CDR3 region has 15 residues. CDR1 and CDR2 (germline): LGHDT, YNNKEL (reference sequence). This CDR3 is CASSRGTGGYNEQFF. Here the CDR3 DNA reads TGTGCCAGCAGCCGCGGGACAGGGGGCTACAATGAGCAGTTCTTC.

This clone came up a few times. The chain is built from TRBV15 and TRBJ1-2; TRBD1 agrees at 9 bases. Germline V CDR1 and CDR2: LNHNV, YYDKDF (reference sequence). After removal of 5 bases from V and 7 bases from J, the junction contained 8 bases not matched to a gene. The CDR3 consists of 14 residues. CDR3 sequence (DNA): TGTGCCACCAGCCCCCGGGACAGGGCCTTTGGCTACACCTTC. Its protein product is CATSPRDRAFGYTF.

The CDR3 sequence: CASSSQGSSNQPQHF. The CDR3 DNA follows: TGTGCCAGCAGTTCTCAGGGCTCTAGCAATCAGCCCCAGCATTTT. The J gene is TRBJ1-5, the V gene TRBV6-5, with a tentative D call TRBD1 (5 bases). V gave up 4 bases and J gave up 0 bases, with 10 bases separating them. The CDR3 totals 15 residues. Germline V gene sequence: CDR1 MNHEY, CDR2 SVGAGI.

CDR3 in amino acids: CASSSNSGGEQYF. CDR3 nucleotide sequence: TGTGCCAGCAGCTCCAACTCAGGGGGAGAGCAGTACTTC. This sequence joins TRBV7-3 and TRBJ2-7; 7 bases agree with TRBD1. Germline V lookup: CDR1 SGHTA, CDR2 FQGTGA. Trimming at V came to 4 bases and at J to 7 bases, leaving 7 bases not matched to a gene. This CDR3 has 13 amino acids.

CDR3 region: CASTLGQDQETQYF. DNA of the CDR3: TGTGCCAGCACCCTCGGACAGGACCAAGAGACCCAGTACTTC. The chain links TRBV7-9 to TRBJ2-5, with 7 nucleotides matching TRBD1. This CDR3 spans 14 amino acids. J lost 0 bases, V lost 7 bases, and 5 bases had no gene match. CDR1 and CDR2 (germline): SEHNR, FQNEAQ (reference sequence).

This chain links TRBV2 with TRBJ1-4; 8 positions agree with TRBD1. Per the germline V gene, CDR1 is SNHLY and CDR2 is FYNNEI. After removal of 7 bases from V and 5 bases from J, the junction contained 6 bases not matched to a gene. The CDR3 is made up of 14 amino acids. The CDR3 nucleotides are TGTGCCAGCATTCAAGGACAGGGAAATGAAAAACTGTTTTTT. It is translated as CASIQGQGNEKLFF.

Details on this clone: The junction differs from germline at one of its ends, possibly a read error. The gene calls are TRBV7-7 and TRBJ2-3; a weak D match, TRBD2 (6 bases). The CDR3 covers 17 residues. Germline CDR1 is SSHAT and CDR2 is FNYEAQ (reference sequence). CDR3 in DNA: TGTGCTAGCAGCTTGAACCGGGACTCAACGGGCACAGATACGCAGTATTTT. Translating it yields CASSLNRDSTGTDTQYF.

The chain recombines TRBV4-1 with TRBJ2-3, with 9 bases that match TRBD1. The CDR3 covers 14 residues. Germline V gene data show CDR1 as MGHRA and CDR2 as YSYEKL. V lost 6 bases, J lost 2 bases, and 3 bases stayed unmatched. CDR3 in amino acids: CASRGQGLTDTQYF. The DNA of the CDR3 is TGCGCCAGCAGAGGACAGGGGCTCACAGATACGCAGTATTTT.

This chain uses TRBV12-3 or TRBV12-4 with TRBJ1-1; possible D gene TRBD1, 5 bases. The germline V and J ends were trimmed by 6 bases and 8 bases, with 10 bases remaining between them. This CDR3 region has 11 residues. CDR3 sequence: CASRGGEEAFF. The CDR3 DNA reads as TGTGCCAGCAGGGGGGGGGAGGAAGCTTTCTTT.

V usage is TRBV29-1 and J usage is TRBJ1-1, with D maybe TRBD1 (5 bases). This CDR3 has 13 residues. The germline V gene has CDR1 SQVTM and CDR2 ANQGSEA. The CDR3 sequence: CTIGSPGGTEAFF. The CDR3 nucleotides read TGCACCATCGGGAGTCCCGGGGGCACTGAAGCTTTCTTT.

The CDR3 DNA is TGTGCCAGCAGTGCAGGGTCCCTGAGGGCTTTCTTT. Its translation: CASSAGSLRAFF. The chain recombines TRBV2 with TRBJ1-1; tentatively, D is TRBD1 (5 bases). V was pared by 4 bases and J by 11 bases, with 14 bases between. This CDR3 region has 12 residues. Looked up from germline, CDR1 is SNHLY and CDR2 is FYNNEI. Looking up the rest from reference TRBV2 and TRBJ1-1 gives the full variable domain: EPEVTQTPSHQVTQMGQEVILRCVPISNHLYFYWYRQILGQKVEFLVSFYNNEISEKSEIFDDQFSVERPDGSNFTLKIRSTKLEDSAMYFCASSAGSLRAFFGQGTRLTVV.

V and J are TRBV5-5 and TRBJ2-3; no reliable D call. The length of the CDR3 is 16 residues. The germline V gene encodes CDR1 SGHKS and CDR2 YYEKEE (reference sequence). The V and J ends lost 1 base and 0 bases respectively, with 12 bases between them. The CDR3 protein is CASSLRVPPSTDTQYF. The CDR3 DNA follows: TGTGCCAGCAGCTTGCGGGTCCCTCCTAGCACAGATACGCAGTATTTT.

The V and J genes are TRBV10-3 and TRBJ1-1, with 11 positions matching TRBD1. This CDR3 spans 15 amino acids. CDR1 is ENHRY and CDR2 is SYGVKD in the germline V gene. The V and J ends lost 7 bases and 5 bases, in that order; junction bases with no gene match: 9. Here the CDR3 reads CAINPGQGEKTEAFF. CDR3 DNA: TGTGCCATCAACCCGGGACAGGGGGAAAAGACTGAAGCTTTCTTT.

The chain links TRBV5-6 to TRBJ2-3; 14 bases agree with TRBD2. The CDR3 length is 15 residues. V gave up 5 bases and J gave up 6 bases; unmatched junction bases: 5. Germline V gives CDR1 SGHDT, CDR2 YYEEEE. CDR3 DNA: TGTGCCAGCAGAGTCCGGACTAGCGGGAGGGATACGCAGTATTTT. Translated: CASRVRTSGRDTQYF.

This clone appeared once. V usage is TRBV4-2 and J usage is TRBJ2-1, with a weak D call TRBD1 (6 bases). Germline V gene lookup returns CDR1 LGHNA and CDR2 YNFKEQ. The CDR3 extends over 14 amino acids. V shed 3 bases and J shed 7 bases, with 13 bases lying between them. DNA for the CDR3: TGTGCCAGCAGCCACACAACAGGGAAGAATGAGCAGTTCTTC. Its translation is CASSHTTGKNEQFF.

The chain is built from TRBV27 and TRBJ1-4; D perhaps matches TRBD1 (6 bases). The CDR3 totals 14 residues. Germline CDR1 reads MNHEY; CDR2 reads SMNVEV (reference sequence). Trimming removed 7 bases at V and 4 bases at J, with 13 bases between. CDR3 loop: CASTRRGGNEKLFF. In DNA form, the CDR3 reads TGTGCCAGCACCCGGAGGGGGGGTAATGAAAAACTGTTTTTT.

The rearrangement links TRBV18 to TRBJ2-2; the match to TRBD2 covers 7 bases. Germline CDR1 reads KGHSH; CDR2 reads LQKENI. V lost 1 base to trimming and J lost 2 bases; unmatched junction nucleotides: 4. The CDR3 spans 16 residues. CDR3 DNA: TGTGCCAGCTCACCACAGCTAGCGGATAACACCGGGGAGCTGTTTTTT. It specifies CASSPQLADNTGELFF. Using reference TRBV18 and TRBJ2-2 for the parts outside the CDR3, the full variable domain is NAGVMQNPRHLVRRRGQEARLRCSPMKGHSHVYWYRQLPEEGLKFMVYLQKENIIDESGMPKERFSAEFPKEGPSILRIQQVVRGDSAAYFCASSPQLADNTGELFFGEGSRLTVL.

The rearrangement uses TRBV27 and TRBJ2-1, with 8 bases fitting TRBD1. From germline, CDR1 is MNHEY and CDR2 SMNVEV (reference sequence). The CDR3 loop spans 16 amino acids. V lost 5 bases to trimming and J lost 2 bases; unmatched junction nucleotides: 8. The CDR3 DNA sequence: TGTGCCAGCAGTCTAATCAGGGGGCAAACCTACAATGAGCAGTTCTTC. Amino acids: CASSLIRGQTYNEQFF.

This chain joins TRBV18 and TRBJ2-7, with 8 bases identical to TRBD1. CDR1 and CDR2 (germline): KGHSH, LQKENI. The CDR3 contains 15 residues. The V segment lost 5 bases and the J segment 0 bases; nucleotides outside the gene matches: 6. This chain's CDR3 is CASSRQGFSSYEQYF. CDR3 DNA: TGTGCCAGCTCAAGACAGGGGTTTAGCTCCTACGAGCAGTACTTC.

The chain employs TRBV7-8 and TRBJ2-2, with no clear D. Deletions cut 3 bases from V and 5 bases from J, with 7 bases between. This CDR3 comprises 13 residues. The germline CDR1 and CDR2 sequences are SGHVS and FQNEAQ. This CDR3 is CASSLLRTGELFF. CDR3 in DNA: TGTGCCAGCAGCTTGTTGCGAACCGGGGAGCTGTTTTTT. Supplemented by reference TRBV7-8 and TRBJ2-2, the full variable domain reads GAGVSQSPRYKVAKRGQDVALRCDPISGHVSLFWYQQALGQGPEFLTYFQNEAQLDKSGLPSDRFFAERPEGSVSTLKIQRTQQEDSAVYLCASSLLRTGELFFGEGSRLTVL.

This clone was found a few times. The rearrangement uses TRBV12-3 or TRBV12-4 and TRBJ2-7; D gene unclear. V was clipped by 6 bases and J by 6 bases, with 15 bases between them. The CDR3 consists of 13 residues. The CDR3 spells CASSRSLFSEQYF. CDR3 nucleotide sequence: TGTGCCAGCAGCCGATCCCTATTTTCCGAGCAGTACTTC.

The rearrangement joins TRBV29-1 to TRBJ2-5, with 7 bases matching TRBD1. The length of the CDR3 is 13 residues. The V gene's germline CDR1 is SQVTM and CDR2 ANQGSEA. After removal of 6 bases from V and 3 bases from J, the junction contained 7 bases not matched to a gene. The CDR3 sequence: CSVVGTAKETQYF. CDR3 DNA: TGCAGCGTCGTAGGGACAGCCAAAGAGACCCAGTACTTC.

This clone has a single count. In DNA, the CDR3 is TGTGCCATCAGTCAACAGGGGGCCGACTATGGCTACACCTTC. Translated: CAISQQGADYGYTF. The chain is built from TRBV10-3 and TRBJ1-2; TRBD1 matches at 9 bases. V gave up 5 bases and J gave up 3 bases; unmatched junction bases: 4. Germline V gene data show CDR1 as ENHRY and CDR2 as SYGVKD. The CDR3 is made up of 14 amino acids.

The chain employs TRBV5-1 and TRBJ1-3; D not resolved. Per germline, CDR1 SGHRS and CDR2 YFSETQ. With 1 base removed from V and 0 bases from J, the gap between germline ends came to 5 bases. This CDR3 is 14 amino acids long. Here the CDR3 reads CASSLTVSGNTIYF. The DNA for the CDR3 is TGCGCCAGCAGCTTGACAGTCTCTGGAAACACCATATATTTT.

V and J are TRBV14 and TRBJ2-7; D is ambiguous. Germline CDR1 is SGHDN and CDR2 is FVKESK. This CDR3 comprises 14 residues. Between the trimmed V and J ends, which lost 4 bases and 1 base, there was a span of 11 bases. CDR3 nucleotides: TGTGCCAGCAGCCGCGTGCCCGGTTCCTACGAGCAGTACTTC. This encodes CASSRVPGSYEQYF.

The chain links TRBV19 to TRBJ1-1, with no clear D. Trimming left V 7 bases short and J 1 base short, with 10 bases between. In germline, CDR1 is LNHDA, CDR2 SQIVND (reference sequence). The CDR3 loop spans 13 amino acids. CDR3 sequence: CASKARENTEAFF. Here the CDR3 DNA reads TGTGCCAGTAAGGCGCGGGAGAACACTGAAGCTTTCTTT. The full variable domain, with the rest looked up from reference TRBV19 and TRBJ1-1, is DGGITQSPKYLFRKEGQNVTLSCEQNLNHDAMYWYRQDPGQGLRLIYYSQIVNDFQKGDIAEGYSVSREKKESFPLTVTSAQKNPTAFYLCASKARENTEAFFGQGTRLTVV.

DNA of the CDR3: TGTGCCAGCAGTGAAACAGGGGGCGTCAGTTCACCCCTCCACTTT. Translated, it gives CASSETGGVSSPLHF. V gene TRBV25-1 combines with J gene TRBJ1-6; 9 bases line up with TRBD1. CDR1 MGHDK and CDR2 SYGVNS come from the germline V gene. V was clipped by 2 bases and J by 9 bases; unmatched bases: 5. There are 15 residues in the CDR3.

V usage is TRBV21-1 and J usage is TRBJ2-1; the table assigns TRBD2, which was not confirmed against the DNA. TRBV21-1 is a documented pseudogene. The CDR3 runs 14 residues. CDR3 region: CASSKIEGRERQFF. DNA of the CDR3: TGTGCCAGCAGCAAAATTGAGGGGAGGGAGCGGCAGTTCTTC.

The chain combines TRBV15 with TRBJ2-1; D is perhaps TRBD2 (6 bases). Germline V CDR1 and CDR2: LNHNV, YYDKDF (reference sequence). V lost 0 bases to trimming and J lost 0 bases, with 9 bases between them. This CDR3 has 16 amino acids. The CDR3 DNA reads TGTGCCACCAGCAGAGATGGGGGGAGCTCCTACAATGAGCAGTTCTTC. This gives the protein CATSRDGGSSYNEQFF. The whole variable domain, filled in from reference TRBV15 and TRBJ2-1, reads DAMVIQNPRYQVTQFGKPVTLSCSQTLNHNVMYWYQQKSSQAPKLLFHYYDKDFNNEADTPDNFQSRRPNTSFCFLDIRSPGLGDTAMYLCATSRDGGSSYNEQFFGPGTRLTVL.